The 32 T cell receptor beta chains below all came from one sample that was sequenced in a study of molecular identifiers for immune sequencing clone quantification. TCRdb re-analysed the PCR reads in MiXCR, keeping a single row per CDR3 protein. The table has about half a million distinct CDR3 sequences, about 25% seen once. What was sequenced was naive CD8+ T cells from blood, with Jurkat cell RNA spiked in. Subset denoted: FACS-sorted CD8+CD4-CCR7+CD45RA+ naive T cells. Receptor source: a human donor in good health. Some libraries in this study had Jurkat cell RNA spiked in.

Regarding this clonotype: Here the CDR3 omits its conserved ending phenylalanine or tryptophan, so a read error is the likely source. The rearrangement joins TRBV5-5 to TRBJ1-5; no reliable D call. With 4 bases removed from V and 4 bases from J, the gap between germline ends came to 18 bases. The CDR3 runs to 16 residues. Germline CDR1 is SGHKS and CDR2 is YYEKEE (reference sequence). The CDR3 region has the DNA TGTGCCAGCAGCCTGGTCCTAGTGGCATGGAATCAGCCCCAGCATGTT. Translation gives CASSLVLVAWNQPQHV.

The CDR3 here is CSARDGLAGEIIYEQYF. CDR3 in DNA: TGCAGTGCTAGAGACGGACTAGCGGGAGAAATTATCTACGAGCAGTACTTC. The genes are TRBV20-1 and TRBJ2-7; TRBD2 aligns across 13 bases. Germline lookup yields CDR1 DFQATT and CDR2 SNEGSKA (reference sequence). The junction had 8 bases not matched to a gene; V was cut back by 0 bases and J by 3 bases. The CDR3 is made up of 17 amino acids.

In its sample, this clonotype was seen a few times. The chain uses TRBV29-1 and TRBJ2-2; no definite D call. CDR3 length equals 15 residues. The germline gives CDR1 SQVTM, CDR2 ANQGSEA. Deletions cut 1 base from V and 0 bases from J, with 9 bases between. The DNA for the CDR3 is TGCAGCGTTGAAGCTGGTGATTCGAACACCGGGGAGCTGTTTTTT. Translation gives CSVEAGDSNTGELFF.

The chain is built from TRBV6-2 or TRBV6-3 and TRBJ2-7, with D possibly TRBD2 on 6 matching bases. CDR1 is MNHEY and CDR2 is SVGEGT in the germline V gene. Trimming cost V 2 bases and J 2 bases, with 19 bases left between them. This CDR3 comprises 17 residues. The DNA of the CDR3 is TGTGCCAGCAGTTACCCGACGGCAGCGGGTAGAGCCTACGAGCAGTACTTC. This sequence encodes CASSYPTAAGRAYEQYF.

This clonotype was seen a few times. The rearrangement uses TRBV28 and TRBJ2-7; tentatively, D is TRBD2 (6 bases). Trimming left V 3 bases short and J 7 bases short, with 22 bases between. The germline V gene has CDR1 MDHEN and CDR2 SYDVKM. The CDR3 spans 16 residues. CDR3 region: CASSFSWEVSSWEQYF. CDR3 coding DNA: TGTGCCAGCAGTTTTTCGTGGGAGGTCTCCTCCTGGGAGCAGTACTTC. The full variable domain, with the rest looked up from reference TRBV28 and TRBJ2-7, is DVKVTQSSRYLVKRTGEKVFLECVQDMDHENMFWYRQDPGLGLRLIYFSYDVKMKEKGDIPEGYSVSREKKERFSLILESASTNQTSMYLCASSFSWEVSSWEQYFGPGTRLTVT.

Details on this clonotype: Here the CDR3 omits its conserved ending phenylalanine or tryptophan, so a read error is the likely source. The CDR3 loop is CASSLGQDEHGYTS. The DNA for the CDR3 is TGCGCCAGCAGCCTAGGACAGGATGAACATGGCTACACCTCC. The genes are TRBV10-2 and TRBJ1-2; TRBD1 matches at 7 bases. The J segment lost 6 bases and the V segment lost 6 bases, leaving 10 bases of the junction unmatched. The CDR3 is made up of 14 amino acids. Germline CDR1 is WSHSY and CDR2 is SAAADI.

This clonotype occurred a few times. V is TRBV5-1 and J is TRBJ2-7, with D tentatively TRBD2 (5 bases). Germline V lookup: CDR1 SGHRS, CDR2 YFSETQ. V dropped 4 bases and J dropped 5 bases, with 16 bases sitting between them. This CDR3 spans 14 amino acids. The CDR3 nucleotides read TGCGCCAGCAGCCCTGGACTGAGAACTGACGAGCAGTACTTC. It is translated as CASSPGLRTDEQYF.

The rearrangement uses TRBV6-5 and TRBJ2-7, with 11 nucleotides matching TRBD1. Germline V gene sequence: CDR1 MNHEY, CDR2 SVGAGI. The CDR3 spans 15 residues. J was trimmed by 3 bases and V by 4 bases; bases with no gene match: 5. CDR3 sequence reads: CASSSGQGALYEQYF. The DNA of the CDR3 is TGTGCCAGCAGTTCCGGACAGGGGGCTCTCTACGAGCAGTACTTC.

This clonotype showed up many times. The V call is TRBV19, the J call TRBJ2-5, with a weak D call TRBD1 (6 bases). The V and J ends lost 4 bases and 4 bases respectively, with 16 bases between them. The CDR3 is 15 amino acids. Looked up from germline, CDR1 is LNHDA and CDR2 is SQIVND (reference sequence). The CDR3 sequence is CASSTGQSSRETQYF. The CDR3, as DNA: TGTGCCAGTAGTACGGGACAATCCAGTCGAGAGACCCAGTACTTC.

With respect to this clonotype: A read error may explain this, as a much larger clone is one base away. The J gene is TRBJ1-1, the V gene TRBV6-2 or TRBV6-3; no clear D gene. The V and J ends lost 0 bases and 0 bases respectively, with 11 bases between them. Per germline, CDR1 MNHEY and CDR2 SVGEGT. The CDR3 extends over 16 amino acids. The CDR3 DNA is TGTGCCAGCAGTTACTCCACAAGGTGGTTGAACACTGAAGCTTTCTTT. Amino acid sequence: CASSYSTRWLNTEAFF.

This clonotype was picked up one time. The J gene is TRBJ1-3, the V gene TRBV7-9; possibly TRBD1 for D (5 bases). The CDR3 totals 17 residues. Germline V gene lookup returns CDR1 SEHNR and CDR2 FQNEAQ (reference sequence). Trimming shortened V by 5 bases and J by 0 bases, and 17 bases separated the two germline ends. Here the CDR3 reads CASSPPLKGSSGNTIYF. CDR3 DNA: TGTGCCAGCAGCCCCCCGTTGAAGGGGAGCTCTGGAAACACCATATATTTT.

The chain carries TRBV20-1 and TRBJ1-1; 8 bases are shared with TRBD1. The CDR3 contains 17 residues. The germline V gene has CDR1 DFQATT and CDR2 SNEGSKA (reference sequence). The ends lost 2 bases at V and 0 bases at J; junction bases unmatched: 11. DNA of the CDR3: TGCAGTGCTAGATCGGGACAGGACAACCTCCTGAACACTGAAGCTTTCTTT. Residues: CSARSGQDNLLNTEAFF.

Many counts were recorded for this clonotype. This rearrangement joins TRBV7-6 to TRBJ2-7; D is unclear. Trimming shortened V by 11 bases and J by 1 base, and 21 bases separated the two germline ends. Germline CDR1 SGHVS, CDR2 FNYEAQ. CDR3 length equals 15 residues. The CDR3 region has the DNA TGTGCCTCAACCGCCCGGGCAGGAGATTCCTACGAGCAGTACTTC. It translates to CASTARAGDSYEQYF. The entire variable domain, with the rest obtained from reference TRBV7-6 and TRBJ2-7, is as follows: GAGVSQSPRYKVTKRGQDVALRCDPISGHVSLYWYRQALGQGPEFLTYFNYEAQQDKSGLPNDRFSAERPEGSISTLTIQRTEQRDSAMYRCASTARAGDSYEQYFGPGTRLTVT.

Remarks on this clonotype: This may stem from a read error, because a much larger clone lies one nucleotide away. V and J are TRBV7-9 and TRBJ2-2; D is perhaps TRBD2 (5 bases). Looked up from germline, CDR1 is SEHNR and CDR2 is FQNEAQ (reference sequence). CDR3 length: 14 residues. The CDR3 reads CASSLGESTGELVF. The DNA for the CDR3 is TGTGCCAGCAGCTTAGGGGAAAGCACCGGGGAGCTGGTTTTT.

As to this clonotype: The conserved phenylalanine or tryptophan is not found at the CDR3 terminus, so this likely reflects a read error. This rearrangement joins TRBV19 to TRBJ1-2; 10 bases map to TRBD1. Germline CDR1 and CDR2: LNHDA and SQIVND (reference sequence). The CDR3 totals 15 residues. The V and J ends lost 7 bases and 4 bases, in that order; junction bases with no gene match: 9. The CDR3 loop is CASTPGQGFVYGYTS. The CDR3 region has the DNA TGTGCCAGTACCCCGGGACAGGGGTTTGTCTATGGCTACACCTCC.

The sample holds many counts of this clonotype. The rearrangement uses TRBV7-2 and TRBJ2-5; no clear D. This CDR3 spans 13 amino acids. Trimming cost V 1 base and J 9 bases, with 12 bases left between them. Germline loops: CDR1 SGHTA, CDR2 FQGNSA. The CDR3 protein is CASSLVFDPAQYF. The CDR3 DNA sequence: TGTGCCAGCAGCTTAGTATTCGACCCGGCCCAGTACTTC.

This clonotype was observed a few times. The chain is built from TRBV10-1 and TRBJ2-3; D might be TRBD2 (5 bases). The ends were cut back, 3 bases at V and 4 bases at J, with 11 bases in the middle. The CDR3 is 14 residues long. Looked up from germline, CDR1 is WNHNN and CDR2 is SYGVQD (reference sequence). The CDR3 DNA follows: TGCGCCAGCAGTGATAGCGTCTTCCCAGATACGCAGTATTTT. This codes for CASSDSVFPDTQYF.

V and J are TRBV30 and TRBJ2-2; no definite D call. Per germline, CDR1 GTSNPN and CDR2 SVGIG (reference sequence). With 2 bases removed from V and 6 bases from J, the gap between germline ends came to 10 bases. There are 13 residues in the CDR3. CDR3 DNA: TGTGCCTGGAGTTTTCTCTCCCCCGGGGAGCTGTTTTTT. It encodes CAWSFLSPGELFF.

This clonotype was seen a few times. The chain couples TRBV20-1 to TRBJ2-3; 8 bases are a match to TRBD2. CDR1 and CDR2 from the germline V gene are DFQATT and SNEGSKA (reference sequence). Trimming removed 1 base from V and 0 bases from J; junction bases left unmatched: 6. CDR3 length: 16 residues. CDR3 sequence: CSARGALAGSTDTQYF. Here the CDR3 DNA reads TGCAGTGCTAGAGGGGCCCTAGCGGGTAGCACAGATACGCAGTATTTT.

This clonotype has only one observation. No conserved phenylalanine or tryptophan ends this CDR3, so it is likely a read error. The V gene is TRBV6-5, the J gene TRBJ1-5, with D uncertain. V dropped 6 bases and J dropped 7 bases, with 13 bases sitting between them. The CDR3 contains 13 residues. Germline assignment: CDR1 MNHEY and CDR2 SVGAGI. The CDR3 nucleotides are TGTGCCAGCAGCCCTTCGTCGGGCCAGCCCCAGCATTTA. This gives the protein CASSPSSGQPQHL.

This clonotype has a single count. A read error may be the cause here, since a much bigger clone is one base away. V gene TRBV5-6 combines with J gene TRBJ2-5; the match to TRBD2 covers 8 bases. The V gene end was trimmed by 2 bases and the J gene end by 3 bases; junction bases not matched to a gene: 3. Germline V gives CDR1 SGHDT, CDR2 YYEEEE. The CDR3 is 14 residues long. The chain's CDR3 is CASSLPAGEETQYF. The CDR3 DNA is TGTGCCAGCAGCTTACCAGCGGGGGAAGAGACCCAGTACTTC.

Many counts were recorded for this clonotype. The genes are TRBV29-1 and TRBJ2-2; no clear D. The length of the CDR3 is 13 residues. The ends were cut back, 5 bases at V and 0 bases at J, with 7 bases in the middle. The germline CDR1 and CDR2 sequences are SQVTM and ANQGSEA. In DNA form, the CDR3 reads TGCAGCGTTAGGGTAACGAACACCGGGGAGCTGTTTTTT. This sequence encodes CSVRVTNTGELFF.

This sequence joins TRBV19 and TRBJ1-4; no clear D gene. Germline V gene lookup returns CDR1 LNHDA and CDR2 SQIVND (reference sequence). The length of the CDR3 is 12 residues. Trimming pared 1 base from V and 9 bases from J, leaving 6 bases between. The CDR3 loop is CASSIGFKKLFF. CDR3 DNA: TGTGCCAGTAGTATAGGATTCAAAAAACTGTTTTTT. The entire variable domain, with the rest obtained from reference TRBV19 and TRBJ1-4, is as follows: DGGITQSPKYLFRKEGQNVTLSCEQNLNHDAMYWYRQDPGQGLRLIYYSQIVNDFQKGDIAEGYSVSREKKESFPLTVTSAQKNPTAFYLCASSIGFKKLFFGSGTQLSVL.

The gene calls are TRBV4-3 and TRBJ2-2; D perhaps matches TRBD2 (6 bases). The CDR3 runs 19 residues. CDR1 LGHNA and CDR2 YSLEER come from the germline V gene. V gave up 4 bases and J gave up 0 bases, with 21 bases separating them. CDR3 DNA sequence: TGCGCCAGCAGCCTTTCCCCAGGAGTGGGACTTACGAACACCGGGGAGCTGTTTTTT. Translating gives CASSLSPGVGLTNTGELFF.

The chain has TRBV9 and TRBJ2-2; 9 bases map to TRBD2. V shed 7 bases, J shed 4 bases, and the junction held 11 bases outside the gene matches. Germline CDR1 reads SGDLS; CDR2 reads YYNGEE. The CDR3 spans 16 residues. The CDR3 protein is CASAGVAGESTGELFF. DNA of the CDR3: TGTGCCAGCGCGGGGGTAGCGGGGGAGAGCACCGGGGAGCTGTTTTTT. The entire variable domain, with the rest obtained from reference TRBV9 and TRBJ2-2, is as follows: DSGVTQTPKHLITATGQRVTLRCSPRSGDLSVYWYQQSLDQGLQFLIQYYNGEERAKGNILERFSAQQFPDLHSELNLSSLELGDSALYFCASAGVAGESTGELFFGEGSRLTVL.

V is TRBV11-2 and J is TRBJ1-6, with D maybe TRBD1 (5 bases). The V end lost 3 bases, the J end lost 10 bases, and 13 bases lay between the germline ends. CDR1 SGHAT and CDR2 FQNNGV come from the germline V gene. CDR3 length: 14 amino acids. As DNA, the CDR3 is TGTGCCAGCAGCTTTGAGACTGGGGGATCACCCCTCCACTTT. It specifies CASSFETGGSPLHF. Complete variable domain (other parts from reference TRBV11-2 and TRBJ1-6): EAGVAQSPRYKIIEKRQSVAFWCNPISGHATLYWYQQILGQGPKLLIQFQNNGVVDDSQLPKDRFSAERLKGVDSTLKIQPAKLEDSAVYLCASSFETGGSPLHFGNGTRLTVT.

In its sample, this clonotype was seen a few times. J is TRBJ1-1 and V is TRBV7-9; D remains ambiguous. The length of the CDR3 is 16 residues. V was cut by 5 bases and J by 0 bases, with 16 bases left in between. Germline lookup yields CDR1 SEHNR and CDR2 FQNEAQ (reference sequence). The CDR3: CASSPVLLTMNTEAFF. In DNA, the CDR3 is TGTGCCAGCAGCCCAGTTCTCTTAACTATGAACACTGAAGCTTTCTTT.

The chain links TRBV12-3 or TRBV12-4 to TRBJ2-4, with a possible D match to TRBD2 (5 bases). V lost 5 bases and J 8 bases, leaving 13 bases between the germline ends. There are 13 residues in the CDR3. This CDR3 reads CASSLREKDIQYF. The DNA for the CDR3 is TGTGCCAGCAGTCTACGGGAAAAGGACATTCAGTACTTC.

This chain links TRBV25-1 with TRBJ1-1; 9 bases map to TRBD1. Looked up from germline, CDR1 is MGHDK and CDR2 is SYGVNS. V trimming: 3 bases; J trimming: 3 bases; junction bases outside the gene matches: 2. The CDR3 covers 14 residues. The CDR3 DNA follows: TGTGCCAGCAGTGATGGGACAGGGCACACTGAAGCTTTCTTT. It yields the protein CASSDGTGHTEAFF.

Points on this clonotype: A much bigger clone sits one base away, suggesting this may be a read error. The chain employs TRBV7-9 and TRBJ2-5; 7 bases agree with TRBD2. Looked up from germline, CDR1 is SEHNR and CDR2 is FQNEAQ (reference sequence). The CDR3 has 14 amino acids. Written as DNA, the CDR3 is TGTGCCAGCAGCTTTGCTAGCGGCCAAGAGACCCGGTACTTC. As protein: CASSFASGQETRYF.

About this clonotype itself: A much larger clone sits a single nucleotide away, making a read error possible. V is TRBV6-2 or TRBV6-3 and J is TRBJ1-6, with D perhaps TRBD1 (6 bases). The CDR3 is 16 amino acids. The germline V gene has CDR1 MNHEY and CDR2 SVGEGT. Trimming shortened V by 6 bases and J by 8 bases, and 20 bases separated the two germline ends. Here the CDR3 reads CASRPLPGTWDSPLHF. In DNA, the CDR3 is TGTGCCAGCAGGCCGCTTCCCGGGACATGGGATTCACCCCTCCACTTT.

The chain uses TRBV20-1 and TRBJ2-7, with TRBD2 matching 10 bases. The CDR3 extends over 14 amino acids. Germline loops: CDR1 DFQATT, CDR2 SNEGSKA (reference sequence). The J segment lost 10 bases and the V segment lost 6 bases, leaving 15 bases of the junction unmatched. CDR3 sequence (DNA): TGCAGTGCCTGGTTGAGGGCTAGCGGGAGAAAACAGTACTTC. As protein: CSAWLRASGRKQYF.